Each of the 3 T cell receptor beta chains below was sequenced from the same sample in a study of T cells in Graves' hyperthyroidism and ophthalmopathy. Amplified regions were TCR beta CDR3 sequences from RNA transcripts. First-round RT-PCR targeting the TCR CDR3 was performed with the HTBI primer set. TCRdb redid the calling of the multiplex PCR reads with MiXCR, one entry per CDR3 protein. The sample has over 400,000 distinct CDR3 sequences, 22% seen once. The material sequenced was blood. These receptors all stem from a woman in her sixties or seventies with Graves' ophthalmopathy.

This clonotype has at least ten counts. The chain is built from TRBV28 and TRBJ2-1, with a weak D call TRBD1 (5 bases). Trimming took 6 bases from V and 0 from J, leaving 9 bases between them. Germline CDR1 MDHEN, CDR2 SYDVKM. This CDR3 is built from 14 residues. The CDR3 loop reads CASRTGFSYNEQFF. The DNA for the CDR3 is TGTGCCAGCAGAACAGGATTCTCCTACAATGAGCAGTTCTTC. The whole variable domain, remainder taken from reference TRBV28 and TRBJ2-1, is DVKVTQSSRYLVKRTGEKVFLECVQDMDHENMFWYRQDPGLGLRLIYFSYDVKMKEKGDIPEGYSVSREKKERFSLILESASTNQTSMYLCASRTGFSYNEQFFGPGTRLTVL.

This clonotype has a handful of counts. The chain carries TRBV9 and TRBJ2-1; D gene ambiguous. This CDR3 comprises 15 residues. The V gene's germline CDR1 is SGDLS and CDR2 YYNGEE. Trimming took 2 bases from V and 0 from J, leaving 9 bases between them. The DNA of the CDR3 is TGTGCCAGCAGCGTGTGGCCCAGCTCCTACAATGAGCAGTTCTTC. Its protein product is CASSVWPSSYNEQFF.

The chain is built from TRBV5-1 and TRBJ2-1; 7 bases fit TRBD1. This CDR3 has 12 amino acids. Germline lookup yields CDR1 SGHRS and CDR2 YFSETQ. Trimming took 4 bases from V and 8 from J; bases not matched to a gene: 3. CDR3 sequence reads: CASSATGDEQFF. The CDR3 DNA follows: TGCGCCAGCAGCGCAACAGGGGATGAGCAGTTCTTC.